These 6 T cell receptor beta chains were all obtained from the same sample, sequenced in a study of patients and donors after allogeneic stem cell transplantation. TCRdb itself ran the RT-PCR reads through MiXCR, one entry per CDR3 protein. The repertoire holds over 400,000 distinct CDR3 sequences, with more than 15% as singletons. Sequenced material: blood, either unsorted or a sorted T cell fraction (not recorded which). Receptors originate from a human donor who was either an allogeneic HSCT recipient or a stem cell or donor lymphocyte infusion donor (not recorded which). It is not recorded whose cells these are; they may come from a transplant donor.

The chain combines TRBV29-1 with TRBJ2-1; perhaps TRBD2 as D (5 bases). The CDR3 is made up of 13 amino acids. Germline CDR1 SQVTM, CDR2 ANQGSEA. The V end lost 4 bases, the J end lost 6 bases, and 13 bases lay between the germline ends. The CDR3 DNA sequence: TGCAGCGTTGTTTATTTGGGAGTCAATGAGCAGTTCTTC. Amino acids: CSVVYLGVNEQFF.

This clonotype was seen ten or more times. The V and J genes are TRBV20-1 and TRBJ2-3, with 12 bases fitting TRBD2. V lost 6 bases to trimming and J lost 0 bases; unmatched junction nucleotides: 7. Germline CDR1 reads DFQATT; CDR2 reads SNEGSKA (reference sequence). This CDR3 region has 16 residues. CDR3 amino acids: CSATPGLAGSTDTQYF. CDR3 sequence (DNA): TGCAGTGCGACCCCCGGACTAGCGGGGAGCACAGATACGCAGTATTTT.

The DNA for the CDR3 is TGTGCCAGCAGCCACGGTTCGGGACTAGCCGCGTACGAGCAGTACTTC. This translates into CASSHGSGLAAYEQYF. V is TRBV3-1 and J is TRBJ2-7, with 9 bases aligning to TRBD2. Germline loops: CDR1 LGHDT, CDR2 YNNKEL (reference sequence). This CDR3 contains 16 residues. V was pared by 3 bases and J by 4 bases, with 10 bases of the junction left unmatched.

This clonotype was counted between two and nine times. This rearrangement joins TRBV12-3 or TRBV12-4 to TRBJ2-1; 15 positions agree with TRBD2. The CDR3 has 16 residues. J was trimmed by 9 bases and V by 5 bases; bases with no gene match: 8. CDR3 amino acids: CASSPFGLAGGTEQFF. The CDR3 DNA reads TGTGCCAGCAGTCCTTTTGGACTAGCGGGGGGGACTGAGCAGTTCTTC.

The V call is TRBV11-2, the J call TRBJ1-1, with D tentatively TRBD1 (5 bases). Trimming removed 5 bases at V and 1 base at J, with 14 bases between. CDR1 and CDR2 (germline): SGHAT, FQNNGV. This CDR3 contains 15 residues. DNA for the CDR3: TGTGCCAGCAGCCCCCGACAGTATGCGAACACTGAAGCTTTCTTT. This encodes CASSPRQYANTEAFF.

The table lists this clonotype with a few counts. The chain uses TRBV5-1 and TRBJ1-2; no clear D gene. V was shortened by 3 bases and J by 6 bases, with 15 bases between the two germline ends. Germline V gene sequence: CDR1 SGHRS, CDR2 YFSETQ. This CDR3 is built from 14 residues. DNA of the CDR3: TGCGCCAGCAGCTCGGACTCCTGGAGGAATGGCTACACCTTC. Its translation is CASSSDSWRNGYTF.